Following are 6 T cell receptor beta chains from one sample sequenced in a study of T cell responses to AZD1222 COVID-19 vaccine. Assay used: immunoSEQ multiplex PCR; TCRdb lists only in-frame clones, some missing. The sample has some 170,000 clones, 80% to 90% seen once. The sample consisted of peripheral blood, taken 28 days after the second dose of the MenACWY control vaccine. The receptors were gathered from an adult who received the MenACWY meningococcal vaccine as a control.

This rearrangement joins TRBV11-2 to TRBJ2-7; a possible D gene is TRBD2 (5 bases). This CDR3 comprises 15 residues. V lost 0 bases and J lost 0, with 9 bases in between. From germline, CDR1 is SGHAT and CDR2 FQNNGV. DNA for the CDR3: TGTGCCAGCAGCTTAGAGTACACTAGCTCCTACGAGCAGTACTTC. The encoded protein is CASSLEYTSSYEQYF. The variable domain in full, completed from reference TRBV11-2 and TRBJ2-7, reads EAGVAQSPRYKIIEKRQSVAFWCNPISGHATLYWYQQILGQGPKLLIQFQNNGVVDDSQLPKDRFSAERLKGVDSTLKIQPAKLEDSAVYLCASSLEYTSSYEQYFGPGTRLTVT.

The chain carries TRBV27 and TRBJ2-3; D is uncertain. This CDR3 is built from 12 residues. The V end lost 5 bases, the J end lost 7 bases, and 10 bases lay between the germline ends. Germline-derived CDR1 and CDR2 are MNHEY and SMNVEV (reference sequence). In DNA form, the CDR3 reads TGTGCCAGCAGTCCCTCTTGGAATACGCAGTATTTT. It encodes CASSPSWNTQYF.

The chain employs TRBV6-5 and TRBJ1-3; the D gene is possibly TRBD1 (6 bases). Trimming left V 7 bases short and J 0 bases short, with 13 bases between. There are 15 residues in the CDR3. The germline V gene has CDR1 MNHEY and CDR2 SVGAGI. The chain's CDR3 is CASTRGGASGNTIYF. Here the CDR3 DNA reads TGTGCCAGCACCCGTGGGGGGGCCTCTGGAAACACCATATATTTT.

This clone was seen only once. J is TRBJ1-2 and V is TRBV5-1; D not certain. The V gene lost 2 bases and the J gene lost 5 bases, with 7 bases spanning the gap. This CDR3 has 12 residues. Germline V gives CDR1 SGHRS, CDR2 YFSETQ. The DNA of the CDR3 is TGCGCCAGCAGCTTCGGCAGTTATGGCTACACCTTC. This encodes CASSFGSYGYTF.

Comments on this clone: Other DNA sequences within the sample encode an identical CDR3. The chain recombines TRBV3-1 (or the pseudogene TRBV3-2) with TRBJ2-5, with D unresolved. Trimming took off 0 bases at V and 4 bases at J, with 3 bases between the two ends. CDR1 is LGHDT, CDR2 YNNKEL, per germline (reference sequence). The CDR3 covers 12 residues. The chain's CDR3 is CASSQETETQYF. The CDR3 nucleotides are TGTGCCAGCAGCCAAGAGACAGAGACCCAGTACTTC.

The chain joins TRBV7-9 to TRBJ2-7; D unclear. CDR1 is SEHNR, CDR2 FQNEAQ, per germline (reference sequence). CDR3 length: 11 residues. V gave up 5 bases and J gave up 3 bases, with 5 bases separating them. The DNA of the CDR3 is TGTGCCAGCAGCCGCCACTACGAGCAGTACTTC. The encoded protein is CASSRHYEQYF.